The 12 T cell receptor beta chains presented below share a single source sample, sequenced in a study of Tregs in tolerant kidney transplant recipients. Here immunoSEQ multiplex PCR was the method, and the copy in TCRdb shows in-frame clones only, minus some. The data contain some 68,000 clones, about 83% of them singletons. Sequences were obtained from CD4+ T cells from blood. These receptors came from a human donor in good health.

The gene calls are TRBV5-1 and TRBJ2-5; maybe TRBD1 (6 bases). The CDR3 is 15 amino acids. Between the trimmed V and J ends, which lost 0 bases and 3 bases, there was a span of 12 bases. Germline assignment: CDR1 SGHRS and CDR2 YFSETQ. This CDR3 reads CASSLVPDSKETQYF. In DNA form, the CDR3 reads TGCGCCAGCAGCTTGGTGCCGGACAGCAAAGAGACCCAGTACTTC.

Written as DNA, the CDR3 is TGCGCCAGCAGCCATCTCCTAGCGGGAGGGCCTGCAGATACGCAGTATTTT. It codes for CASSHLLAGGPADTQYF. V and J are TRBV4-1 and TRBJ2-3; TRBD2 matches at 12 bases. This CDR3 has 17 amino acids. V shed 3 bases and J 4 bases; nucleotides not matched to a gene: 8. Germline CDR1 reads MGHRA; CDR2 reads YSYEKL.

The J gene is TRBJ2-2, the V gene TRBV5-1, with 8 bases aligning to TRBD1. Germline V gene data show CDR1 as SGHRS and CDR2 as YFSETQ. The V gene end was trimmed by 5 bases and the J gene end by 4 bases; junction bases not matched to a gene: 16. The CDR3 spans 18 residues. This CDR3 is CASSSSGTGPSVTGELFF. The CDR3 region has the DNA TGCGCCAGCAGTTCTTCCGGGACAGGTCCTTCGGTCACCGGGGAGCTGTTTTTT.

The chain couples TRBV10-3 to TRBJ2-1; TRBD2 matches 10 bases. The junction had 9 bases not matched to a gene; V was cut back by 6 bases and J by 7 bases. CDR1 is ENHRY, CDR2 SYGVKD, per germline. The CDR3 is 15 amino acids. CDR3 in DNA: TGTGCCATCAGAACCACTAGCGGGGTTAGGAATGAGCAGTTCTTC. Amino acid sequence: CAIRTTSGVRNEQFF.

This chain uses TRBV7-2 with TRBJ1-1; 7 bases map to TRBD1. The V gene end was trimmed by 2 bases and the J gene end by 0 bases; junction bases not matched to a gene: 6. CDR1 and CDR2 (germline): SGHTA, FQGNSA. CDR3 length equals 16 residues. The CDR3 DNA follows: TGTGCCAGCAGCTTAATGACAGGGAATATGAACACTGAAGCTTTCTTT. Amino acids: CASSLMTGNMNTEAFF.

The chain has TRBV7-3 and TRBJ2-1; D is undetermined. The CDR3 is made up of 17 amino acids. V was trimmed by 0 bases and J by 7 bases, leaving 19 bases between them. Germline values: CDR1 SGHTA, CDR2 FQGTGA. This CDR3 reads CASSLTGGPPRGNEQFF. CDR3 DNA sequence: TGTGCCAGCAGCTTAACGGGCGGACCGCCCCGTGGAAATGAGCAGTTCTTC. The full variable domain, its missing parts supplied by reference TRBV7-3 and TRBJ2-1, is GAGVSQTPSNKVTEKGKYVELRCDPISGHTALYWYRQSLGQGPEFLIYFQGTGAADDSGLPNDRFFAVRPEGSVSTLKIQRTERGDSAVYLCASSLTGGPPRGNEQFFGPGTRLTVL.

This clone was observed once. J is TRBJ1-3 and V is TRBV7-6; D is ambiguous. The CDR3 runs 14 residues. V dropped 5 bases and J dropped 2 bases, with 10 bases sitting between them. Germline lookup yields CDR1 SGHVS and CDR2 FNYEAQ. CDR3 in DNA: TGTGCCAGCAGCAGACCCGGAGCTGGAAACACCATATATTTT. This translates into CASSRPGAGNTIYF. The variable domain in full, completed from reference TRBV7-6 and TRBJ1-3, reads GAGVSQSPRYKVTKRGQDVALRCDPISGHVSLYWYRQALGQGPEFLTYFNYEAQQDKSGLPNDRFSAERPEGSISTLTIQRTEQRDSAMYRCASSRPGAGNTIYFGEGSWLTVV.

The CDR3 nucleotides read TGTGCCAGTAGTATAGATCGAGGCGGAGGGGGCTACACCTTC. This codes for CASSIDRGGGGYTF. The chain recombines TRBV19 with TRBJ1-2; D is uncertain. CDR3 length: 14 residues. The germline V and J ends were trimmed by 0 bases and 8 bases, with 13 bases remaining between them. Germline CDR1 and CDR2: LNHDA and SQIVND (reference sequence).

This sequence joins TRBV20-1 and TRBJ2-4, with TRBD1 matching 8 bases. J lost 10 bases, V lost 4 bases, and 3 bases had no gene match. The CDR3 consists of 11 residues. CDR1 and CDR2 from the germline V gene are DFQATT and SNEGSKA (reference sequence). The CDR3 DNA sequence: TGCAGTGCTATGACAGGGGATATTCAGTACTTC. Protein: CSAMTGDIQYF.

This chain links TRBV30 with TRBJ2-2, with no clear D. The germline V gene encodes CDR1 GTSNPN and CDR2 SVGIG (reference sequence). This CDR3 spans 15 amino acids. The V end lost 0 bases, the J end lost 2 bases, and 10 bases lay between the germline ends. This CDR3 is CAWSVPRRNTGELFF. The CDR3 DNA is TGTGCCTGGAGTGTACCGCGGCGCAACACCGGGGAGCTGTTTTTT. Complete variable domain (other parts from reference TRBV30 and TRBJ2-2): SQTIHQWPATLVQPVGSPLSLECTVEGTSNPNLYWYRQAAGRGLQLLFYSVGIGQISSEVPQNLSASRPQDRQFILSSKKLLLSDSGFYLCAWSVPRRNTGELFFGEGSRLTVL.

The V gene is TRBV5-8, the J gene TRBJ2-1; TRBD1 might be the D (5 bases). Germline V lookup: CDR1 SGHTS, CDR2 YDEGEE. The length of the CDR3 is 16 residues. Trimming cost V 2 bases and J 1 base, with 13 bases left between them. Here the CDR3 DNA reads TGTGCCAGCAGCTTCGGTCGGACATATTCCTACAATGAGCAGTTCTTC. It encodes CASSFGRTYSYNEQFF.

The gene calls are TRBV29-1 and TRBJ1-1; D possibly corresponds to TRBD1 (5 bases). This CDR3 region has 12 residues. Trimming stripped 4 bases from V and 3 bases from J, with 9 bases between. Germline V gene data show CDR1 as SQVTM and CDR2 as ANQGSEA. Here the CDR3 DNA reads TGCAGCGTTGGACAGCCGGACACTGAAGCTTTCTTT. Translated: CSVGQPDTEAFF. Looking up the rest from reference TRBV29-1 and TRBJ1-1 gives the full variable domain: SAVISQKPSRDICQRGTSLTIQCQVDSQVTMMFWYRQQPGQSLTLIATANQGSEATYESGFVIDKFPISRPNLTFSTLTVSNMSPEDSSIYLCSVGQPDTEAFFGQGTRLTVV.